The 23 T cell receptor beta chains in this list originate from one sample, sequenced in a study of shared clonotypes between healthy human individuals (TCRdb year 2020). The library was built by means of the immunoSEQ multiplex PCR assay. TCRdb obtained this table from immuneACCESS and retained in-frame rearrangements with V and J assigned. These tables miss some clones; where compared with another copy, unresolved V genes account for less than half of the shortfall, and the remainder is unexplained. This sample holds about 1,900,000 clones; about 95% were observed only once. The ten largest clones represent around 1.2% of the sample. CD8 naive samples were CD45RO-negative cells positively selected for CCR7, giving a CD45RA+CCR7+ population that excluded TemRA cells. Sequencing was done on a sample of naive CD8+ T cells sorted from blood. What this sample's cell subset or site label stands for: CD45RA+CCR7+. The receptors come from a man aged 18 to 30 in good health.

This chain uses TRBV11-3 with TRBJ2-1, with 8 bases aligning to TRBD2. CDR1 SGHNT and CDR2 YENEEA come from the germline V gene. The CDR3 contains 15 residues. V was clipped by 4 bases and J by 6 bases; unmatched bases: 8. CDR3 DNA: TGTGCCAGCAGCTCAAAAGCGGGAGATTTCAATGAGCAGTTCTTC. This gives the protein CASSSKAGDFNEQFF.

The chain carries TRBV7-6 and TRBJ2-1; TRBD2 matches 7 bases. Germline trimming cut 0 bases from V and 5 bases from J; bases unmatched to any gene: 7. The CDR3 loop spans 16 amino acids. Germline V lookup: CDR1 SGHVS, CDR2 FNYEAQ. The CDR3 loop is CASSLAPGGLNNEQFF. In nucleotides, the CDR3 is TGTGCCAGCAGCTTAGCGCCGGGGGGACTAAACAATGAGCAGTTCTTC.

This clone was detected only once. The chain uses TRBV5-6 and TRBJ1-2, with D unresolved. CDR3 size: 14 residues. V was cut by 3 bases and J by 0 bases, with 9 bases left in between. Germline V gives CDR1 SGHDT, CDR2 YYEEEE. The CDR3 sequence is CASSWRGANYGYTF. The CDR3 DNA sequence: TGTGCCAGCAGCTGGCGGGGAGCTAACTATGGCTACACCTTC.

The chain carries TRBV30 and TRBJ2-1, with D possibly matching TRBD1 (6 bases). The V end lost 0 bases, the J end lost 2 bases, and 8 bases lay between the germline ends. This CDR3 spans 14 amino acids. Per the germline V gene, CDR1 is GTSNPN and CDR2 is SVGIG (reference sequence). Here the CDR3 reads CAWSVPGAYNEQFF. In DNA form, the CDR3 reads TGTGCCTGGAGTGTACCAGGGGCCTACAATGAGCAGTTCTTC.

Comments on this clone: This sample includes further DNA sequences coding for the same CDR3. The chain uses TRBV6-5 and TRBJ2-5; 10 bases are a match to TRBD2. V trimming: 2 bases; J trimming: 3 bases; junction bases outside the gene matches: 0. Per germline, CDR1 MNHEY and CDR2 SVGAGI. CDR3 length equals 14 residues. The CDR3 reads CASSYGLAEETQYF. Here the CDR3 DNA reads TGTGCCAGCAGTTACGGACTAGCGGAAGAGACCCAGTACTTC.

This clone was picked up one time. The CDR3 loop is CASSFKTVPNYGYTF. CDR3 bases: TGTGCCAGCAGCTTCAAGACGGTACCTAACTATGGCTACACCTTC. J is TRBJ1-2 and V is TRBV13; no definite D call. V was trimmed by 3 bases and J by 0 bases, leaving 11 bases between them. The length of the CDR3 is 15 residues. Germline V gene sequence: CDR1 PRHDT, CDR2 FYEKMQ (reference sequence).

The chain carries TRBV7-8 and TRBJ2-2; 9 bases match TRBD1. Trimming took 5 bases from V and 6 from J; bases not matched to a gene: 7. Germline V gene lookup returns CDR1 SGHVS and CDR2 FQNEAQ. This CDR3 comprises 15 residues. The CDR3 region is CASSPLQGAAGELFF. For the CDR3, the DNA is TGTGCCAGCAGCCCGCTACAGGGGGCTGCCGGGGAGCTGTTTTTT.

The chain combines TRBV6-5 with TRBJ2-1; no definite D call. Germline V gene sequence: CDR1 MNHEY, CDR2 SVGAGI. Trimming cost V 6 bases and J 2 bases, with 14 bases left between them. This CDR3 region has 15 residues. Here the CDR3 DNA reads TGTGCCAGCAGCCCCTCCGAGTTCACCTACAATGAGCAGTTCTTC. Translated, it gives CASSPSEFTYNEQFF.

The chain employs TRBV10-2 and TRBJ1-1; maybe TRBD1 (5 bases). Germline CDR1 WSHSY, CDR2 SAAADI. The CDR3 loop spans 16 amino acids. V shed 6 bases and J shed 1 base, with 18 bases lying between them. For the CDR3, the DNA is TGCGCCAGCAGGAACTTCAAGACAGTTGGGAACACTGAAGCTTTCTTT. Translating it yields CASRNFKTVGNTEAFF.

The CDR3 sequence: CASSFPDLGGTDTQYF. In DNA form, the CDR3 reads TGTGCCAGCAGTTTTCCCGACCTCGGGGGCACAGATACGCAGTATTTT. The rearrangement joins TRBV6-6 to TRBJ2-3; weak D call: TRBD2 (5 bases). This CDR3 region has 16 residues. The ends were cut back, 4 bases at V and 1 base at J, with 15 bases in the middle. Germline values: CDR1 MNHNY, CDR2 SVGAGI (reference sequence).

The V call is TRBV5-1, the J call TRBJ2-2; D might be TRBD2 (7 bases). V lost 9 bases and J lost 0, with 24 bases in between. The length of the CDR3 is 18 residues. In germline, CDR1 is SGHRS, CDR2 YFSETQ. CDR3 protein: CATSGAAGEPSNTGELFF. CDR3 DNA: TGCGCCACCTCAGGGGCGGCGGGGGAACCTTCGAACACCGGGGAGCTGTTTTTT.

This clone was seen once. The same CDR3 is also encoded by other DNA sequences in this sample. The CDR3 DNA is TGTGCCAGCAGTTTTAGAGGGGTCTCCTACGAGCAGTACTTC. Translating it yields CASSFRGVSYEQYF. The chain is built from TRBV28 and TRBJ2-7; D assignment may be TRBD1 or TRBD2 (5 bases each). The germline gives CDR1 MDHEN, CDR2 SYDVKM. The CDR3 loop spans 14 amino acids. Trimming removed 3 bases at V and 0 bases at J, with 9 bases between.

The gene calls are TRBV14 and TRBJ2-5, with TRBD1 matching 8 bases. The germline CDR1 and CDR2 sequences are SGHDN and FVKESK. With 1 base clipped from V and 5 bases from J, the junction kept 15 bases outside the gene matches. This CDR3 is 18 amino acids long. The CDR3 sequence: CASSQGSGVRGHEETQYF. CDR3 nucleotide sequence: TGTGCCAGCAGCCAAGGGAGTGGAGTCAGGGGGCATGAGGAGACCCAGTACTTC. Using reference TRBV14 and TRBJ2-5 for the parts outside the CDR3, the full variable domain is EAGVTQFPSHSVIEKGQTVTLRCDPISGHDNLYWYRRVMGKEIKFLLHFVKESKQDESGMPNNRFLAERTGGTYSTLKVQPAELEDSGVYFCASSQGSGVRGHEETQYFGPGTRLLVL.

This sequence joins TRBV29-1 and TRBJ2-2, with TRBD1 matching 9 bases. This CDR3 contains 14 residues. In germline, CDR1 is SQVTM, CDR2 ANQGSEA. Trimming took 6 bases from V and 7 from J; bases not matched to a gene: 9. The CDR3 DNA sequence: TGCAGCGTAGCCGGGACAGGGAGGGACGGGGAGCTGTTTTTT. Its translation is CSVAGTGRDGELFF.

This clone was seen just once. Other DNA sequences in the same sample also yield this CDR3. V and J are TRBV28 and TRBJ2-7; D is unresolved. The CDR3 length is 12 residues. Between the trimmed V and J ends, which lost 4 bases and 3 bases, there was a span of 7 bases. The germline gives CDR1 MDHEN, CDR2 SYDVKM. CDR3 DNA: TGTGCCAGCAGTTCGTACAGCTACGAGCAGTACTTC. It is translated as CASSSYSYEQYF.

The genes are TRBV4-1 and TRBJ1-1, with D tentatively TRBD1 (5 bases). The CDR3 runs to 13 residues. V was trimmed by 2 bases and J by 5 bases, leaving 9 bases between them. Germline CDR1 reads MGHRA; CDR2 reads YSYEKL. The CDR3 loop is CASSQWAGTEAFF. The CDR3 coding sequence is TGCGCCAGCAGCCAATGGGCAGGGACTGAAGCTTTCTTT.

The rearrangement links TRBV25-1 to TRBJ2-1; TRBD2 aligns across 9 bases. CDR1 and CDR2 from the germline V gene are MGHDK and SYGVNS. The CDR3 is 15 residues long. With 3 bases clipped from V and 2 bases from J, the junction kept 2 bases outside the gene matches. The CDR3 region is CASSDRLAAYNEQFF. CDR3 coding DNA: TGTGCCAGCAGTGACCGACTAGCGGCCTACAATGAGCAGTTCTTC.

The chain joins TRBV7-3 to TRBJ2-2; D uncertain. Germline V CDR1 and CDR2: SGHTA, FQGTGA. Trimming pared 2 bases from V and 1 base from J, leaving 8 bases between. The CDR3 runs to 15 residues. The CDR3 here is CASSLFTGNTGELFF. The DNA of the CDR3 is TGTGCCAGCAGCTTATTTACGGGGAACACCGGGGAGCTGTTTTTT.

This clone has only one observation. The V and J genes are TRBV11-2 and TRBJ2-1; no clear D gene. The CDR3 runs to 10 residues. The germline V gene encodes CDR1 SGHAT and CDR2 FQNNGV. The ends were cut back, 5 bases at V and 10 bases at J, with 6 bases in the middle. The CDR3 DNA is TGTGCCAGCAGCCACGGGGAGCAGTTCTTC. Protein: CASSHGEQFF.

The V and J genes are TRBV9 and TRBJ1-2, with D tentatively TRBD1 (5 bases). Trimming removed 5 bases from V and 2 bases from J, with 19 bases in between. Germline CDR1 reads SGDLS; CDR2 reads YYNGEE. This CDR3 is built from 16 residues. This CDR3 is CASRSTKGEGNYGYTF. CDR3 coding DNA: TGTGCCAGCAGGTCCACAAAGGGAGAGGGGAACTATGGCTACACCTTC.

This clone was detected once. This chain links TRBV5-1 with TRBJ1-1; D remains unclear. The length of the CDR3 is 12 residues. CDR1 is SGHRS and CDR2 is YFSETQ in the germline V gene. V shed 5 bases and J shed 3 bases, with 8 bases lying between them. The CDR3 reads CASRVSDTEAFF. CDR3 DNA: TGCGCCAGCAGGGTATCAGACACTGAAGCTTTCTTT.

The V and J genes are TRBV2 and TRBJ2-2; TRBD1 or TRBD2 may be the D gene (6 bases each). Per the germline V gene, CDR1 is SNHLY and CDR2 is FYNNEI. Trimming shortened V by 1 base and J by 3 bases, and 12 bases separated the two germline ends. The CDR3 consists of 16 residues. The CDR3 here is CASSEEGGTYTGELFF. The CDR3 coding sequence is TGTGCCAGCAGTGAAGAGGGGGGCACATACACCGGGGAGCTGTTTTTT.

The chain recombines TRBV5-8 with TRBJ2-7, with D possibly matching TRBD1 (6 bases). Between the trimmed V and J ends, which lost 4 bases and 4 bases, there was a span of 12 bases. Germline V gene data show CDR1 as SGHTS and CDR2 as YDEGEE. The CDR3 length is 13 residues. The CDR3, as DNA: TGTGCCAGCAGCCTCCGTACAGGGTACGAGCAGTACTTC. Translating it yields CASSLRTGYEQYF.